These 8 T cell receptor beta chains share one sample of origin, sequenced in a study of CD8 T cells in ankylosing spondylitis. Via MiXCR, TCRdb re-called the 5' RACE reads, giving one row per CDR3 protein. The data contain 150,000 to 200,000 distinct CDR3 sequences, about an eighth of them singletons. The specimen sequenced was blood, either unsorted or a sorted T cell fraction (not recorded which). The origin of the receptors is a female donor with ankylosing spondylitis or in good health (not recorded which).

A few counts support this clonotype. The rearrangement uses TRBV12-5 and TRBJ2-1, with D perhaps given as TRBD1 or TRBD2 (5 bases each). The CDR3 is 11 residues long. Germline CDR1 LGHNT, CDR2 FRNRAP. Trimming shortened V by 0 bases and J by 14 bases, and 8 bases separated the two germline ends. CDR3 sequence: CASGLVRGEFF. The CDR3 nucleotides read TGTGCTAGTGGTTTGGTAAGAGGGGAGTTCTTC.

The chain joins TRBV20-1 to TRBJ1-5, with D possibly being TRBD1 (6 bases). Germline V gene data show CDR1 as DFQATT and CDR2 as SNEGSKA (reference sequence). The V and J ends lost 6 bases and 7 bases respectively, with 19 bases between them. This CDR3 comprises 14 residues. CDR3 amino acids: CSADTGHLNQPQHF. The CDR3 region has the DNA TGCAGTGCCGATACGGGACATCTTAACCAGCCCCAGCATTTT.

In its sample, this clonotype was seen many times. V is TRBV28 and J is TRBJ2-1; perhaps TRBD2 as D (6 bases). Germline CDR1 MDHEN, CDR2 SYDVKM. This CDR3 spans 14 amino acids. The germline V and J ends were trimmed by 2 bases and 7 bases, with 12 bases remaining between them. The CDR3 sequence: CASSLAGRVNEQFF. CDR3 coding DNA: TGTGCCAGCAGTTTAGCGGGGCGGGTGAATGAGCAGTTCTTC.

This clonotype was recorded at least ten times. CDR3 sequence reads: CASSFTSRRSGTGELFF. CDR3 DNA sequence: TGCGCCAGCAGCTTTACTAGCCGGAGATCGGGCACCGGGGAGCTGTTTTTT. The chain employs TRBV5-1 and TRBJ2-2, with D perhaps matching TRBD2 (6 bases). Germline CDR1 and CDR2: SGHRS and YFSETQ. The CDR3 contains 17 residues. V was shortened by 2 bases and J by 4 bases, with 18 bases between the two germline ends.

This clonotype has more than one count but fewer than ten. The CDR3 loop reads CAWSVKKGASDQPQHF. CDR3 bases: TGTGCCTGGAGTGTAAAGAAAGGGGCTTCAGATCAGCCCCAGCATTTT. The chain links TRBV30 to TRBJ1-5, with D maybe TRBD1 (5 bases). The CDR3 extends over 16 amino acids. Per germline, CDR1 GTSNPN and CDR2 SVGIG (reference sequence). Trimming left V 0 bases short and J 5 bases short, with 17 bases between.

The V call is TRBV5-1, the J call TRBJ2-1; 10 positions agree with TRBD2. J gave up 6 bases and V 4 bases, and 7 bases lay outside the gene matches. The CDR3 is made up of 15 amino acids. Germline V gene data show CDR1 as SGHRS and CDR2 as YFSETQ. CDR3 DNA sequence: TGCGCCAGCAGCGCCGGGCTAGCGGGAGTCAATGAGCAGTTCTTC. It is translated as CASSAGLAGVNEQFF. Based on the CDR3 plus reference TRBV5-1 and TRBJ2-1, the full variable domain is KAGVTQTPRYLIKTRGQQVTLSCSPISGHRSVSWYQQTPGQGLQFLFEYFSETQRNKGNFPGRFSGRQFSNSRSEMNVSTLELGDSALYLCASSAGLAGVNEQFFGPGTRLTVL.

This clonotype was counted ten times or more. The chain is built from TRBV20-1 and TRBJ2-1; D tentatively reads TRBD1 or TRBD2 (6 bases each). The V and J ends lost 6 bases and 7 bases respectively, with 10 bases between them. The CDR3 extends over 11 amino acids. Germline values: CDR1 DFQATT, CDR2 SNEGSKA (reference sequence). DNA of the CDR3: TGCAGTGCGCGGAGGGGGAATGAGCAGTTCTTC. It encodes CSARRGNEQFF.

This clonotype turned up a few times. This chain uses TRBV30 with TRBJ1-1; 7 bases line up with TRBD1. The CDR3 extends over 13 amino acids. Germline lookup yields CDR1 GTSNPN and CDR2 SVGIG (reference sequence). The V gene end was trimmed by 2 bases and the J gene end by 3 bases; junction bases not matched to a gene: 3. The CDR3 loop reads CAWSRQGDTEAFF. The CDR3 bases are TGTGCCTGGAGTAGGCAGGGGGACACTGAAGCTTTCTTT.